The present entry profiles one T cell receptor beta chain with its context. Which antigen it targets is not known. No base-level quality is on record; no much larger clone is a single base apart. This sample stems from a study of regulatory T cells in long-lasting Graves disease (dated by TCRdb to the early 2020s). Regarding the research as a whole: Newly diagnosed Graves' disease patients had taken antithyroid drugs for less than 3 months. The study was conducted in China and was registered as a clinical trial. This study used TCR sequencing and RNA sequencing of peripheral blood to compare persistent Graves' disease patients against newly diagnosed Graves' disease patients. A total of about 33 samples underwent TCR sequencing, from about 13 patients with persistent Graves' disease and 20 patients with newly diagnosed Graves' disease. The study at large found these results: Only the TCR beta chain was sequenced and analyzed. Because the primary lesion, thyroid tissue, could not be accessed, the study looked at peripheral blood alone. As a limitation, the authors acknowledged that the small sample size may reduce accuracy. Persistent patients shared more public clonotypes among themselves (around 3,000) than newly diagnosed patients did (about 970). Compared with newly diagnosed patients, patients with persistent Graves' disease had lower TCR Shannon entropy and fewer highly expanded clones, which suggests clonal expansion. Preferential use of TRBV28, TRBJ1-2 and TRBJ2-5 was observed in persistent disease, whereas TRBV20-1 and TRBJ2-1 were favored in newly diagnosed disease.

Libraries were made using multiplex PCR. Sequencer: Illumina HiSeq 4000. iRepertoire HTBI primers and Arm-PCR amplification of CDR3 regions were used to construct TCR beta libraries. PCR products were gel purified before sequencing. The original methods were these. Across samples, 60 to 80 TRBV and around 15 TRBJ segments were identified and used for gene usage analysis of CDR3 amino acid clonotypes. Filtered high-quality paired reads were merged into contigs using COPE and FqMerger. Contigs were aligned with BLAST to IMGT TRBV, TRBD and TRBJ reference genes, and CDR3 was defined per IMGT. Clonotypes above 0.1% frequency were classified as highly expanded clones. Shannon entropy served as the measure of repertoire diversity, while the Gini coefficient captured V-J evenness. A clonotype was considered public if more than one individual shared it. In-frame beta chains were kept once TCRdb had trimmed the public reads at Q25 with fastp and called clones with MiXCR. Rows with a matching CDR3 protein are joined into one entry that keeps the most common DNA and genes. The V and J calls shown here were made by TCRdb, not taken from the authors' results. In all, the sample holds about 420,000 distinct CDR3 sequences, and about a sixth of those were seen once. About 25% of the sample is taken by the ten largest.

V is shortened by 0 bases, J by 3 bases, and the region joining them spans 13 bases. Taken from the germline V gene, the CDR1 and CDR2 loops are SGHDT and YYEEEE. The CDR3 contains 16 residues, cysteine and phenylalanine counted. Just the 48-base CDR3 DNA is kept, in frame starting at base 1. The time point label corresponds to: newly diagnosed GD, antithyroid drugs for less than 3 months. RNA was extracted from PBMCs in TRIzol for both TCR sequencing and RNA sequencing. The diagnosis of Graves' disease was made according to American Thyroid Association guidelines. Patients for the study were recruited at an endocrinology department in Xi'an, China. Each patient gave 7.5 to 10 milliliters of peripheral blood, collected in an EDTA anticoagulant tube. PBMCs were isolated by Ficoll Paque Plus density gradient separation without further T cell sorting. An Agilent 2100 Bioanalyzer and agarose gel were used to assess RNA quality, and a NanoDrop 2000 was used to measure RNA concentration.

These records were also assigned to another study, of T cells in Graves' hyperthyroidism and ophthalmopathy. From the second report: A patient counted as having stable Graves' hyperthyroidism if no progression to ophthalmopathy occurred over 18 months of follow-up. Hyperthyroidism patients were newly diagnosed, with disease duration under 2 months, and aged 18 to 65 years. Patients with uncontrolled infections, other autoimmune diseases, pregnancy or lactation were excluded. Diagnoses were established on the basis of clinical symptoms, serum thyroxine and TRAb, thyroid ultrasound, and orbital computed tomography. For the first round of RT-PCR on the TCR CDR3, the HTBI primer set was used together with the Qiagen OneStep RT-PCR kit. Blood samples also contained most of the expanded thyroid clonotypes (frequency above 0.001), which suggests that blood repertoires may reflect thyroid immune responses. A model built on a 13 V-J signature distinguished ophthalmopathy from stable hyperthyroidism, reaching about 89% sensitivity and under 84% specificity in cross-validation and 80%/75% in testing. During validation, the model predicted progression to ophthalmopathy a median of roughly 7.1 months ahead of onset, with just under 71% sensitivity and 72% to 80% specificity. To identify TCR V-J signatures that set the groups apart, the researchers used a discovery cohort of 100 or so patients, made up of under 45 with Graves' ophthalmopathy and 57 with stable Graves' hyperthyroidism. Whether ophthalmopathy could be predicted prospectively was tested in an independent validation cohort made up of approximately 19 hyperthyroidism patients plus 17 patients who later progressed to ophthalmopathy. The approximately 90 discovery patients were randomly split 7:3 into training and test sets. Thyroid tissue and blood T-cell repertoires from six Graves' hyperthyroidism patients were also compared in the study. Following sampling, methimazole starting at 30 mg daily was given to hyperthyroidism patients, and high-dose intravenous methylprednisolone was given to ophthalmopathy patients. Libraries were constructed in a second round of multiplex PCR, after which size selection and purification were carried out. Libraries were sequenced paired-end with 100 bp reads on an Illumina HiSeq2000. SOAPnuke was used to process the raw data, removing reads that contained adapters or uncalled bases, had a mean Phred below 15, or lacked an exact match to the constant primer or identifier. COPE v1.2.5 was used to merge high-quality paired reads, and clonotypes were defined as unique nucleotide sequences. MiTCR v1.1 was used to align clonotypes to the IMGT TRBV, TRBD and TRBJ reference segments. The analysis was restricted to V-J combinations with a frequency above 0.0001, which together covered 99% to 99.2% of the repertoires. The TCS score was defined as F50 (clonal expansion) divided by E x V (chaos), with BLOSUM62-based TCRdist calculated between CDR3 peptides within each V-J. Welch's t-statistics and random forest reduced some 510 V-J features to roughly 13, which were used in a naive Bayes classifier (R e1071). No statistical method was used to fix the sample size in advance, and group allocation was not hidden from the investigators. The paper describes TCR Vbeta CDR3 sequencing of 140 or so peripheral blood samples, made up of fewer than 50 ophthalmopathy patients, roughly 80 hyperthyroidism patients and 17 progressor patients.

This sequence originates from a woman between 18 and 29 years old with Graves disease. Donor details come from another sample of the same person, matched by shared clones. Sequencing was performed on peripheral blood mononuclear cells (PBMCs), taken at new diagnosis, from a patient treated with antithyroid drugs. The rearrangement joined TRBV5-6 to TRBJ1-5, with the D gene uncertain. At the DNA level, the sequence is TGTGCCAGCAGCTTGGGAACGGCTTATGACAATCAGCCCCAGCATTTT. It is translated as CASSLGTAYDNQPQHF.